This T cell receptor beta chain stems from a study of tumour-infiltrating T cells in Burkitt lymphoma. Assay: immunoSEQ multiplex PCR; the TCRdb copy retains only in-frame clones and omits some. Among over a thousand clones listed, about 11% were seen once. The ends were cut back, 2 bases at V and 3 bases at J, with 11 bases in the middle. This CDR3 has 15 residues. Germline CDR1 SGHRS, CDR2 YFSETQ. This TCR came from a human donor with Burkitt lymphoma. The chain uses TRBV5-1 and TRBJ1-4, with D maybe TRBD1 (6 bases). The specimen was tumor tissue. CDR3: CASSLQGRANEKLFF. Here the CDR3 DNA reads TGCGCCAGCAGCTTACAGGGAAGGGCTAATGAAAAACTGTTTTTT.